This T cell receptor (beta chain) originates from a study of spatial heterogeneity in lung cancer. Time point noted: sample taken at primary tumor resection. Material for sequencing was whole RNA from tumor, nontumor lung or frozen PBMC, left unsorted. Study results and limitations: Relative to follow-up, resection was when ubiquitous expanded tumor TCRs appeared more in blood.

The junction had 11 bases not matched to a gene; V was cut back by 7 bases and J by 4 bases. This CDR3 comprises 16 residues. One entry per CDR3 protein, called by TCRdb with MiXCR from the 5' RACE reads. The sample yields about 75,000 distinct CDR3 sequences, about an eighth seen once. Notes on this clonotype: Its matching antigen is unknown.

This TCR came from a male donor with early-stage non-small cell lung cancer. The material was PBMCs, obtained at surgery. The genes are TRBV12-3 or TRBV12-4 and TRBJ1-1, with 11 bases lining up with TRBD1. The CDR3 DNA follows: TGTGCCAGCACCTCCGTTTGGGGACAGGGGGTCACTGAAGCTTTCTTT. It encodes CASTSVWGQGVTEAFF.